The clone carrying this T cell receptor (beta chain) was counted only a few times. Its target is unknown. TCRdb keeps only in-frame clones here, not all; method: immunoSEQ multiplex PCR. The sample records about 19,000 clones, around 79% being singletons. This entry belongs to a study of T cells and Merkel cell carcinoma outcomes. This CDR3 contains 16 residues. Trimming shortened V by 2 bases and J by 1 base, and 11 bases separated the two germline ends. Germline V gives CDR1 MNHEY, CDR2 SVGAGI. General study results and limits: In Merkel cell carcinoma, repertoire and T-cell density reportedly predicted outcomes.

The gene calls are TRBV6-5 and TRBJ2-2, with D possibly being TRBD1 (5 bases). The source material was tumor tissue from Merkel cell carcinoma. This receptor was identified in a human donor with Merkel cell carcinoma. For the CDR3, the DNA is TGTGCCAGCAGTTACCAACAGGCCTTGAACACCGGGGAGCTGTTTTTT. Protein product: CASSYQQALNTGELFF.